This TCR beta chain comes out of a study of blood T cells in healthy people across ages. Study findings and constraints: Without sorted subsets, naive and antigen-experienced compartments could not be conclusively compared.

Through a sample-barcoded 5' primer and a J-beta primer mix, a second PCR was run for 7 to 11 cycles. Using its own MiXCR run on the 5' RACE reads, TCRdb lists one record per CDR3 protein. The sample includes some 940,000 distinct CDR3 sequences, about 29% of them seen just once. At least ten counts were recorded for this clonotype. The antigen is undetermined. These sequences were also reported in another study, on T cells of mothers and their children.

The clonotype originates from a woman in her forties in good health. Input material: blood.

The CDR3 DNA reads as TGCGCCAGCAGCCCGCATAAGGTATCTGGGGCCAACGTCCTGACTTTC. It encodes CASSPHKVSGANVLTF. The rearrangement joins TRBV4-1 to TRBJ2-6; D call uncertain. In germline, CDR1 is MGHRA, CDR2 YSYEKL. V lost 4 bases to trimming and J lost 1 base, with 11 bases between them. This CDR3 is 16 amino acids long.